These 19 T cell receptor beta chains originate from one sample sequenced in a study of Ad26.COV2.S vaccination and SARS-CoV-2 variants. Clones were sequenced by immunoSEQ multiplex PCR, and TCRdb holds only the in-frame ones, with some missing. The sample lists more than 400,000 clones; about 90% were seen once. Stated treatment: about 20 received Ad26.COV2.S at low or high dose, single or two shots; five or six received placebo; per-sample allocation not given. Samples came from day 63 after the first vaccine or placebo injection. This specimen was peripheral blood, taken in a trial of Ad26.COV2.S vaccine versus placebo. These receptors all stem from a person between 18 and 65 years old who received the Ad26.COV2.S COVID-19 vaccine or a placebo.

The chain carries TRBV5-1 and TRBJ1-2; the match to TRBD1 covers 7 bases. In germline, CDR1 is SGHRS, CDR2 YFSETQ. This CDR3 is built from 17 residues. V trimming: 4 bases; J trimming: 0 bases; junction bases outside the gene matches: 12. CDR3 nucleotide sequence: TGCGCCAGCAGCGTAAACAGGGGCGAGATTACTAACTATGGCTACACCTTC. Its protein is CASSVNRGEITNYGYTF.

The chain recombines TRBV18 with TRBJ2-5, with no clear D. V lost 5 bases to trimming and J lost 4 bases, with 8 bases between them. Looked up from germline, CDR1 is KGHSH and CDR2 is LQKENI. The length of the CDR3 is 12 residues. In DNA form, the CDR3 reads TGTGCCAGCTCAGCCGGCGGAGAGACCCAGTACTTC. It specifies CASSAGGETQYF.

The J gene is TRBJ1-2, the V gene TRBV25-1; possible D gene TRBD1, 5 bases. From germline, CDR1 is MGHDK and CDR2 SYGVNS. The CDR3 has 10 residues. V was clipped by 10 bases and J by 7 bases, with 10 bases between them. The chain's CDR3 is CATGLSGYTF. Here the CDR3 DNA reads TGTGCCACAGGGCTAAGTGGCTACACCTTC.

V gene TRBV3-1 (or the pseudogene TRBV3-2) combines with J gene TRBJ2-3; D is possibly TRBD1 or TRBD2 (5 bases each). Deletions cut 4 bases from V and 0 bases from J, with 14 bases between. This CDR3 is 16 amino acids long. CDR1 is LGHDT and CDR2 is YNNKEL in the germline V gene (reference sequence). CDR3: CASSLLPGTSTDTQYF. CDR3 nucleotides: TGTGCCAGCAGCCTCCTGCCAGGGACGAGCACAGATACGCAGTATTTT.

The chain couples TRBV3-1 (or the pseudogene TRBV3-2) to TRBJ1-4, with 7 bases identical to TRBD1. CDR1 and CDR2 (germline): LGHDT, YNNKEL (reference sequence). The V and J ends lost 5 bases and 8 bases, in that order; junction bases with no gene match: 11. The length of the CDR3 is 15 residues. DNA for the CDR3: TGTGCCAGCAGCACGGGGACAGTAGGGTTAGAAAAACTGTTTTTT. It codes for CASSTGTVGLEKLFF.

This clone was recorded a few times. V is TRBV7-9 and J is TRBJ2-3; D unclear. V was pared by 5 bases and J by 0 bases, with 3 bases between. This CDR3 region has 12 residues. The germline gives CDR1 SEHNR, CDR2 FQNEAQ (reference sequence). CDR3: CASSPSTDTQYF. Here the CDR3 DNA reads TGTGCCAGCAGCCCTAGCACAGATACGCAGTATTTT.

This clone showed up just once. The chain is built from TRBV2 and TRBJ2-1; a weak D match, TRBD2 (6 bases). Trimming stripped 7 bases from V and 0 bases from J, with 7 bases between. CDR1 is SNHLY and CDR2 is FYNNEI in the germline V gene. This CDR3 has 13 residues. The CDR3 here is CASTGVSYNEQFF. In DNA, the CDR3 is TGTGCCAGCACGGGAGTCTCCTACAATGAGCAGTTCTTC.

The DNA for the CDR3 is TGTGCCAGCAGTTTAACGGGACGGAACGAGCAGTACTTC. This sequence encodes CASSLTGRNEQYF. The chain carries TRBV12-3 or TRBV12-4 and TRBJ2-7; possibly TRBD1 or TRBD2 for D (5 bases each). V lost 2 bases, J lost 5 bases, and 10 bases lay in between. This CDR3 has 13 residues.

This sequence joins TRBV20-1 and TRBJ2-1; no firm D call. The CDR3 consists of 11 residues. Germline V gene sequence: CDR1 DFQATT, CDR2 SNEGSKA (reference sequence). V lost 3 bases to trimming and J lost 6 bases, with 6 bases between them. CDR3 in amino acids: CSARVRNEQFF. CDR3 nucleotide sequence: TGCAGTGCTAGGGTGCGCAATGAGCAGTTCTTC.

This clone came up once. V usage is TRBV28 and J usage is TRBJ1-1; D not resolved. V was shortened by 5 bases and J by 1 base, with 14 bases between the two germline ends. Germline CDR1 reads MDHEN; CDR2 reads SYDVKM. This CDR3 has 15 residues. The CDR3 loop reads CASSPRWAENTEAFF. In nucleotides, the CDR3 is TGTGCCAGCAGTCCCCGGTGGGCAGAGAACACTGAAGCTTTCTTT.

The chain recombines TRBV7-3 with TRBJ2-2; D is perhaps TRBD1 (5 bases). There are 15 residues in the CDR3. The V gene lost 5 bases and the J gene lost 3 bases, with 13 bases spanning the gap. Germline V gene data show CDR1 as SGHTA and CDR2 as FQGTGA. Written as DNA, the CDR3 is TGTGCCAGCAGCCATGCAGGGCGAGACACCGGGGAGCTGTTTTTT. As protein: CASSHAGRDTGELFF.

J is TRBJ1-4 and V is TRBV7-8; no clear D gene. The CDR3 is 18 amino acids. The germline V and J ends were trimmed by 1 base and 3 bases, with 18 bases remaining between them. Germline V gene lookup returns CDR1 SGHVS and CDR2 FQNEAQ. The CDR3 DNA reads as TGTGCCAGCAGCTTAGAGATGACTCGCCTTAAAGCTAATGAAAAACTGTTTTTT. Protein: CASSLEMTRLKANEKLFF.

CDR3 DNA: TGTGCCAGCAGCTTAGCGAGGAGGGGGACTGAAGCTTTCTTT. This translates into CASSLARRGTEAFF. This rearrangement joins TRBV7-8 to TRBJ1-1; D perhaps matches TRBD1 (6 bases). The V gene lost 0 bases and the J gene lost 5 bases, with 10 bases spanning the gap. Germline lookup yields CDR1 SGHVS and CDR2 FQNEAQ. This CDR3 comprises 14 residues. Based on the CDR3 plus reference TRBV7-8 and TRBJ1-1, the full variable domain is GAGVSQSPRYKVAKRGQDVALRCDPISGHVSLFWYQQALGQGPEFLTYFQNEAQLDKSGLPSDRFFAERPEGSVSTLKIQRTQQEDSAVYLCASSLARRGTEAFFGQGTRLTVV.

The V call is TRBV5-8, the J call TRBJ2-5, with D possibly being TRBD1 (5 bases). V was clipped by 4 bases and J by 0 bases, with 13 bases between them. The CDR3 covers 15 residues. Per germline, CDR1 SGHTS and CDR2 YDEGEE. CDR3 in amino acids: CASSRGRQYQETQYF. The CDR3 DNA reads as TGTGCCAGCAGCCGAGGTAGACAGTACCAAGAGACCCAGTACTTC. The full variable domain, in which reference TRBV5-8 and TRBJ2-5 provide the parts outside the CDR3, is EAGVTQSPTHLIKTRGQQATLRCSPISGHTSVYWYQQALGLGLQFLLWYDEGEERNRGNFPPRFSGRQFPNYSSELNVNALELEDSALYLCASSRGRQYQETQYFGPGTRLLVL.

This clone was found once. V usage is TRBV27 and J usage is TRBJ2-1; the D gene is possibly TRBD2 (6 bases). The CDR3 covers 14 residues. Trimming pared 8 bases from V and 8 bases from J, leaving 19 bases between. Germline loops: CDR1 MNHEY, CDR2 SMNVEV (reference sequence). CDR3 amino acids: CASHPGTYSDEQFF. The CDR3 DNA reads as TGTGCCAGCCATCCAGGGACTTATAGCGATGAGCAGTTCTTC.

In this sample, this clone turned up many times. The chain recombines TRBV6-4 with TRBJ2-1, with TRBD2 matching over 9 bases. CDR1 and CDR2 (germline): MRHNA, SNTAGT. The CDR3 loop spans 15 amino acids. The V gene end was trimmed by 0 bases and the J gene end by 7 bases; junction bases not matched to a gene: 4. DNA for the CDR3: TGTGCCAGCAGTGACTCTAGCGGGAGTATGAATGAGCAGTTCTTC. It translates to CASSDSSGSMNEQFF.

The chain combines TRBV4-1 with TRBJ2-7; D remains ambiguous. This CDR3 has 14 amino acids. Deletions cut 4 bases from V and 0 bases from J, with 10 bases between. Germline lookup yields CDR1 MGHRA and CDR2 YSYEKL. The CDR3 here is CASSPEQPSYEQYF. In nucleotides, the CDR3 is TGCGCCAGCAGCCCAGAACAGCCCTCCTACGAGCAGTACTTC.

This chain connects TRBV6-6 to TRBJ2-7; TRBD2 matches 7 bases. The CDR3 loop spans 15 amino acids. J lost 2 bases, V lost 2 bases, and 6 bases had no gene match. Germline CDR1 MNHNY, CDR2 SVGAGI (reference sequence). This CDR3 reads CASSYGGAGTYEQYF. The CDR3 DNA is TGTGCCAGCAGTTACGGGGGAGCGGGGACCTACGAGCAGTACTTC.

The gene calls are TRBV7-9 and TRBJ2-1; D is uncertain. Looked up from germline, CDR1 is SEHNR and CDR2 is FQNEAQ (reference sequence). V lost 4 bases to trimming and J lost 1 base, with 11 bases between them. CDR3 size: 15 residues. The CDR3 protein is CASSSWGLSYNEQFF. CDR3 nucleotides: TGTGCCAGCAGCTCCTGGGGTCTTTCCTACAATGAGCAGTTCTTC.